This TCR beta chain was recovered during a study of identical twins. The study, taken as a whole, reports: Out-of-frame alpha sequences common to twins were enriched for low generation probability.

Template switching supplied a universal primer site; unique molecular identifiers were carried on the cDNA. TCRdb used MiXCR to reprocess the 5' RACE reads, holding one entry per CDR3 protein. This table has approximately 630,000 distinct CDR3 sequences, about 7.6% appearing once. This clonotype appeared many times. As yet, its antigen is unknown. V lost 3 bases to trimming and J lost 6 bases, with 12 bases between them. Looked up from germline, CDR1 is DFQATT and CDR2 is SNEGSKA (reference sequence). This CDR3 has 13 residues. The sample also formed part of further work on yellow fever vaccine responses in identical twins.

The material sequenced was PBMCs. The chain links TRBV20-1 to TRBJ2-1; D is possibly TRBD1 (5 bases). This TCR came from a woman aged 18-29 years in good health. The CDR3 spells CSARGPESNEQFF. The CDR3 DNA sequence: TGCAGTGCTAGGGGGCCGGAGAGCAATGAGCAGTTCTTC.